This T cell receptor (beta chain) was retrieved from a study of blood T cell repertoires in COVID-19. Germline CDR1 MDHEN, CDR2 SYDVKM. The CDR3 totals 13 residues. Trimming took 6 bases from V and 7 from J, leaving 12 bases between them. Profiling relied on immunoSEQ multiplex PCR, and the TCRdb table lists in-frame clones only, not all of them. Of about 64,000 clones listed, approximately 90% are singletons. The TCR originated in a woman aged 40 to 50 who had recovered from COVID-19. Specimen: PBMCs or T cells enriched from blood (not recorded which). The chain combines TRBV28 with TRBJ1-4, with D tentatively TRBD1 (6 bases). The CDR3 region has the DNA TGTGCCAGCAGGCTCACAGGGTCTGAAAAACTGTTTTTT. Translating gives CASRLTGSEKLFF.